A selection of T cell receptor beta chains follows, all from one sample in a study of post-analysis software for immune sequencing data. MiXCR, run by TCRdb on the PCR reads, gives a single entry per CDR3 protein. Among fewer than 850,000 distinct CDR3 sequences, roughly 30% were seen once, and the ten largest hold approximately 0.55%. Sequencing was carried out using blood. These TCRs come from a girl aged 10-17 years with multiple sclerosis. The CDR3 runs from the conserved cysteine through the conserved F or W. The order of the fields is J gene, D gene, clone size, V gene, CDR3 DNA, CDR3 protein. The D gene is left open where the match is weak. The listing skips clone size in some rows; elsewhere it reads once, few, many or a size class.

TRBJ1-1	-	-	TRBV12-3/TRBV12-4	TGTGCCAGCAGAGTGAGTGGAGGTTGGGCTGAAGCTTTCTTT	CASRVSGGWAEAFF
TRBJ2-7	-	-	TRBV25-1	TGTACCAGCAGTGACCCGACTGGTTCTGCGGGCACTTACGAGCAGTACTTC	CTSSDPTGSAGTYEQYF
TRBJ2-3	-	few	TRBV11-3	TGTGCCAGCAGCCTTGGGGAGCCCACAGATACGCAGTATTTT	CASSLGEPTDTQYF
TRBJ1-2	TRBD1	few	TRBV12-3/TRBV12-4	TGTGCCAGCAGGCCGACAGGGCGAGGAAACTATGGCTACACCTTC	CASRPTGRGNYGYTF
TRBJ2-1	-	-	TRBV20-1	TGCAGCCCGAGGGGCTACCAGGCCAATGAGCAGTTCTTC	CSPRGYQANEQFF
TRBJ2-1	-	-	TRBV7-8	TGTGCCAGCAGCTTACCGACGGCCAGCTCCTACAATGAGCAGTTCTTC	CASSLPTASSYNEQFF
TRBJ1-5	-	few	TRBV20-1	TGCAGTGTCCTAACCGGGGCCGGTGACTATAGCAATCAGCCCCAGCATTTT	CSVLTGAGDYSNQPQHF
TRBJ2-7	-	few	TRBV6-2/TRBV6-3	TGTGCCAGCAGTTACCGGGGTCTGGACAGAATTTCCTACGAGCAGTACTTC	CASSYRGLDRISYEQYF
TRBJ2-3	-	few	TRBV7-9	TGTGCCAGCAGCTTAGGTCGTACTGGGACAGATACGCAGTATTTT	CASSLGRTGTDTQYF
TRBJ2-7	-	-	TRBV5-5	TGTGCCAGCATGACGGGACTGACCTACGAGCAGTACTTC	CASMTGLTYEQYF
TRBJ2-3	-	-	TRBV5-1	TGCGCCAGCAGCTTGTGGGACGTGACAGATACGCAGTATTTT	CASSLWDVTDTQYF
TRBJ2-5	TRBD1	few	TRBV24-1	TGTGCCACCAGTGATTCTGGACAGGGGAGAGAGACCCAGTACTTC	CATSDSGQGRETQYF
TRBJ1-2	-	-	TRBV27	TGTGCCAGCAGTTCGCCCCGGGCCTCACGCAATGGCTACACCTTC	CASSSPRASRNGYTF
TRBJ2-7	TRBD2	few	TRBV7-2	TGTGCCGTTGGGGTAGCGGGGAACTACGAGCAGTACTTC	CAVGVAGNYEQYF
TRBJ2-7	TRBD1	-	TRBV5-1	TGCGCCAGCAGCTGGGGACAGAGCTTCTACGAGCAGTACTTC	CASSWGQSFYEQYF
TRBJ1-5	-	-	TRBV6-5	TGTGCCAGCAGTTACAACGGTCTGGGAAATCAGCCCCAGCATTTT	CASSYNGLGNQPQHF
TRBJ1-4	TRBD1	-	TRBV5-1	TGCGCCAGCAGGCAAGACAGGGGGCACGAAAAACTGTTTTTT	CASRQDRGHEKLFF
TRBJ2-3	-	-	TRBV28	TGTGCCAGCAGTTGGCCCCAAACAGATACGCAGTATTTT	CASSWPQTDTQYF
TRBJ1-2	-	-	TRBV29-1	TGCAGCGTTGAAGATTCAGGGGAGGGCTACACCTTC	CSVEDSGEGYTF
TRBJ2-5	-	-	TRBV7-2	TGTGCCAGCAGCCTAGGAACGTCAAAATACAAAAACATTCAGTATTTC	CASSLGTSKYKNIQYF
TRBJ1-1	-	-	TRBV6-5	TGTGCCAGCAGTTACCAGGACAGAGTGAACACTGAAGCTTTCTTT	CASSYQDRVNTEAFF
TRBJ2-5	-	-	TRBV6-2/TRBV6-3	TGTGCCAGCAGTTATCACTTCAATGAGCAGTACTTC	CASSYHFNEQYF
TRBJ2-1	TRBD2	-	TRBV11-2	TGTGCCAGCAGCTTAAGAATGCGGGAGGGCCTCAATGAGCAGTTCTTC	CASSLRMREGLNEQFF
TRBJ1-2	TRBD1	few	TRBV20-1	TGCAGTGCTGCTCGGCCACAGGGGACTAACTATGGCTACACCTTC	CSAARPQGTNYGYTF
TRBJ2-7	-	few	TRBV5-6	TGTGCCAGCAGCGGCATGGGCTTCGTTCCCTACAATGAGCAGTACTTC	CASSGMGFVPYNEQYF
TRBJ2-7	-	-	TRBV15	TGTGCCACCAGCAGTGGAGCGTGGTCCTACGAGCAGTACTTC	CATSSGAWSYEQYF
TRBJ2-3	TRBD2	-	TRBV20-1	TGCAGTGCAGGGTACTTAGCGGGAGTACGGGCAGATACGCAGTATTTT	CSAGYLAGVRADTQYF
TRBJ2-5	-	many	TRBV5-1	TGTGCCAGCAGCTTGGGTTACCAAGAGACCCAGTACTTC	CASSLGYQETQYF
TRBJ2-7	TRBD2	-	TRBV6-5	TGTGCCAGCACTTCCCGGACTAGCGGGAGTAATGAGCAGTACTTC	CASTSRTSGSNEQYF
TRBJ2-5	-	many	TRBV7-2	TGTGCCAGCAGCTTAACCCGGGAGAGATGGAAGACCCAGTACTTC	CASSLTRERWKTQYF
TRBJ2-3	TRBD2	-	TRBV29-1	TGCAGCGCCGGGACTAGCGGAAGCGCGCAGTATTTT	CSAGTSGSAQYF
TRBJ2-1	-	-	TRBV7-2	TGTGCCAGCAGCGACGACAGGTATCACAACAATGAGCAGTTCTTC	CASSDDRYHNNEQFF
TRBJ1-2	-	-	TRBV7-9	TGTGCCAGCAGCTCCGACGGGACACCCGGAGAGTACGGCTACACCTTC	CASSSDGTPGEYGYTF
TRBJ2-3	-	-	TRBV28	TGTGCCAGCAGTTGGGACACCCACACAGATACGCAGTATTTT	CASSWDTHTDTQYF
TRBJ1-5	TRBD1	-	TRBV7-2	TGTGCCAGCAGCTTCCTGGGACAGGGTCAGCCCCAGCATTTT	CASSFLGQGQPQHF
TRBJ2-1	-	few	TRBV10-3	TGTGCCATCAGTGACGGAGCGAGGGGCTCCTACAATGAGCAGTTCTTC	CAISDGARGSYNEQFF
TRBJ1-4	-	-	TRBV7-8	TGTGCCAGCAGCGCAATTCAGGGTGAAAAACTGTTTTTT	CASSAIQGEKLFF
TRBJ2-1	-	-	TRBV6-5	TGTGCCAGCAGTTACCGGAATGGGCAGTTCTTC	CASSYRNGQFF
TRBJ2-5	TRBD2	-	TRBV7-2	TGTGCCAGCAGCCCCTCTAGCGGGGGGGTCGTGGAGACCCAGTACTTC	CASSPSSGGVVETQYF
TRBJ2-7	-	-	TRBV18	TGTGCCAGCTCACTTCGACAGGACGAGCAGTACTTC	CASSLRQDEQYF
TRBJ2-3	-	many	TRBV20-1	TGCAGTGCCACGCGGCTTCAGGCATCAGATACGCAGTATTTT	CSATRLQASDTQYF
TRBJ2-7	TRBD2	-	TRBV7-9	TGTGCCAGCAGCTTGGATATAGCGGGACTAGCGGTTTTCTCCTACGAGCAGTACTTC	CASSLDIAGLAVFSYEQYF
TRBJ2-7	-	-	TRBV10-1	TGCGCCAGCAGTGAGTCGGTAGGGGGTGGCTACGAGCAGTACTTC	CASSESVGGGYEQYF
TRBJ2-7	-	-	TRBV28	TGTGCCAGCAGCCAAGTGAGGGTGGGCACCCAGTACTTC	CASSQVRVGTQYF
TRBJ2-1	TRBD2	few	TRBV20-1	TGCAGTGCCCCCAAAAGGACTAGCCGGGAGTCTGAGCAGTTCTTC	CSAPKRTSRESEQFF
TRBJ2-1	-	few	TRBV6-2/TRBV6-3	TGTGCCAGCAGCTACCAAGGCGGCCGTGAGCAGTTCTTC	CASSYQGGREQFF
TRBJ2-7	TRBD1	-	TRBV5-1	TGCGCCAGCAGCGTTGACAGGGCCTACGAGCAGTACTTC	CASSVDRAYEQYF
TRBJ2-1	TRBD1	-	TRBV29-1	TGCAGCGTATGGACAGGGGACTACAATGAGCAGTTCTTC	CSVWTGDYNEQFF